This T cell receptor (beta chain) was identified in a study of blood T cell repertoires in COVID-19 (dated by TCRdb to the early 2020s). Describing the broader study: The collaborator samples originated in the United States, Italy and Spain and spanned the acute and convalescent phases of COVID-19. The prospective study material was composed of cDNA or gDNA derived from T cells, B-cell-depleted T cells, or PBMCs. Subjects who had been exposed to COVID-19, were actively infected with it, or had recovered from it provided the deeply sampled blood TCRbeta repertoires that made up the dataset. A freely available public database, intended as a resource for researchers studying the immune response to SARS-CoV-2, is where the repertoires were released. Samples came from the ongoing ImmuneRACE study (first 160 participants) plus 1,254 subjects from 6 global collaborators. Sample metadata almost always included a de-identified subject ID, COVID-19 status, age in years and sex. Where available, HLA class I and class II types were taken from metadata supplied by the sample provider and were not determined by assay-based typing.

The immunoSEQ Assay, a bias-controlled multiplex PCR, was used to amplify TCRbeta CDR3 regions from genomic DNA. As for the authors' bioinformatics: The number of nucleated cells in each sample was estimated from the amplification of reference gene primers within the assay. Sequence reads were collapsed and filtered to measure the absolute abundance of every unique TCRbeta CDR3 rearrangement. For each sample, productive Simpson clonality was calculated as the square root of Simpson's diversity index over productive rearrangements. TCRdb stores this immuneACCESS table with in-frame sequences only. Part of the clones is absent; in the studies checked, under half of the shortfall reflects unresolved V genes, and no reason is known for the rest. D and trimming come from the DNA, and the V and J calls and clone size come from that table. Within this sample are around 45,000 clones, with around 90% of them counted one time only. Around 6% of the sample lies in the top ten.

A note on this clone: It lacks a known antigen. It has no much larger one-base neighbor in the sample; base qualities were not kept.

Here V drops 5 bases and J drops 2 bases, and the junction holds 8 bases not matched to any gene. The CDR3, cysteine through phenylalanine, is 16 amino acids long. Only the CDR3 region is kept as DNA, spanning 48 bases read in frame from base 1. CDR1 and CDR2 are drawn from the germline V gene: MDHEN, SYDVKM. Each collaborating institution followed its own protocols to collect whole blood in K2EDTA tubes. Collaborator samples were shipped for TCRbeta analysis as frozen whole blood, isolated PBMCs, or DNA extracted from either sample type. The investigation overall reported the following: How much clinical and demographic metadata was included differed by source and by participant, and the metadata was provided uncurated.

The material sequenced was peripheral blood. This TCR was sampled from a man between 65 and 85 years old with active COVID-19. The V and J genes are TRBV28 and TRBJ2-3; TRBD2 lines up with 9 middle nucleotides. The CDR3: CASSLYASGDTDTQYF. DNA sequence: TGTGCCAGCAGTCTTTACGCTAGCGGGGACACAGATACGCAGTATTTT. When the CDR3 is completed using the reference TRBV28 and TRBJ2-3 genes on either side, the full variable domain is DVKVTQSSRYLVKRTGEKVFLECVQDMDHENMFWYRQDPGLGLRLIYFSYDVKMKEKGDIPEGYSVSREKKERFSLILESASTNQTSMYLCASSLYASGDTDTQYFGPGTRLTVL.